This T cell receptor (beta chain) was profiled in a study of shared clonotypes between healthy human individuals. The ends were cut back, 7 bases at V and 6 bases at J, with 20 bases in the middle. This CDR3 has 14 residues. The germline V gene encodes CDR1 SGHNT and CDR2 YYREEE (reference sequence). As regards this clone: Its antigen is unknown.

Profiling relied on immunoSEQ multiplex PCR, and the TCRdb table lists in-frame clones only, not all of them. The sample shows millions of clones, around nine tenths of them seen only once. Study-wide results and limits: Non-shared clonotypes showed lower generation probabilities than clonotypes common to all four donors.

What was sequenced was naive CD4+ T cells sorted from blood. Stated subset: CD45RA+ positively selected. The J gene is TRBJ2-7, the V gene TRBV5-4; TRBD1 is a possible D gene (6 bases). The sequence came from a man between 18 and 35 years old in good health. The DNA for the CDR3 is TGTGCCAGCTCCAAAGGGGACATCCTCAGCGAGCAGTACTTC. Its protein is CASSKGDILSEQYF.